The 27 T cell receptor beta chains below all came from one sample that was sequenced in a study of shared clonotypes between healthy human individuals. Method: immunoSEQ multiplex PCR; TCRdb's copy keeps in-frame clones and lacks some. Of about 750,000 clones listed, 92% are singletons. Naive-designated CD8 cells lacked CD45RO, were positively enriched for CCR7, and omitted terminally differentiated effector memory CD45RA+ cells. Sequenced input: naive CD8+ T cells sorted from blood. Receptor source: a man in his thirties or forties in good health.

The chain combines TRBV7-9 with TRBJ2-3; D may correspond to TRBD1 or TRBD2 (6 bases each). The CDR3 spans 15 residues. CDR1 SEHNR and CDR2 FQNEAQ come from the germline V gene (reference sequence). Trimming pared 5 bases from V and 1 base from J, leaving 13 bases between. The CDR3 DNA is TGTGCCAGCAGCCCCGGGGGACAACGCACAGATACGCAGTATTTT. Encoded protein: CASSPGGQRTDTQYF. Together with reference TRBV7-9 and TRBJ2-3, the CDR3 gives the full variable domain: DTGVSQNPRHKITKRGQNVTFRCDPISEHNRLYWYRQTLGQGPEFLTYFQNEAQLEKSRLLSDRFSAERPKGSFSTLEIQRTEQGDSAMYLCASSPGGQRTDTQYFGPGTRLTVL.

This sequence joins TRBV29-1 and TRBJ2-2; 7 bases agree with TRBD2. CDR3 length: 14 amino acids. The germline gives CDR1 SQVTM, CDR2 ANQGSEA. V shed 4 bases and J 6 bases; nucleotides not matched to a gene: 8. The CDR3 protein is CSVGRAGEAGELFF. Written as DNA, the CDR3 is TGCAGCGTTGGGCGGGCGGGAGAAGCCGGGGAGCTGTTTTTT.

This chain links TRBV2 with TRBJ1-5; 9 bases are a match to TRBD1. Trimming cost V 4 bases and J 6 bases; bases outside gene matches: 10. Per germline, CDR1 SNHLY and CDR2 FYNNEI. The CDR3 consists of 16 residues. CDR3 nucleotides: TGTGCCAGCAGTGTAAGGACAGGGGAGGTCGCTCAGCCCCAGCATTTT. It specifies CASSVRTGEVAQPQHF.

This chain uses TRBV4-1 with TRBJ2-1, with D maybe TRBD2 (7 bases). V was clipped by 5 bases and J by 0 bases, with 17 bases between them. CDR1 is MGHRA, CDR2 YSYEKL, per germline. CDR3 length: 17 residues. CDR3 region: CASSKGGGGSSYNEQFF. The CDR3 DNA sequence: TGCGCCAGCAGCAAAGGGGGGGGAGGGAGCTCCTACAATGAGCAGTTCTTC.

This clone was recorded only once. This chain connects TRBV12-1 to TRBJ2-2. TRBV12-1 is recorded as a pseudogene. This CDR3 region has 16 residues. The CDR3 DNA follows: TGTGCCAGCAGCTTAGGGCGGGGACACGGGGTCGGGGAGCTGTTTTTT. Protein: CASSLGRGHGVGELFF.

J is TRBJ2-7 and V is TRBV27; possibly TRBD1 for D (6 bases). V lost 6 bases and J 3 bases, leaving 18 bases between the germline ends. Germline V gene data show CDR1 as MNHEY and CDR2 as SMNVEV (reference sequence). The CDR3 contains 15 residues. In DNA, the CDR3 is TGTGCCAGCAGCTATTCGACGGGACAAGTCTACGAGCAGTACTTC. Translation gives CASSYSTGQVYEQYF.

The gene calls are TRBV5-1 and TRBJ2-7, with TRBD1 identical over 9 bases. V shed 4 bases, J shed 1 base, and the junction held 9 bases outside the gene matches. This CDR3 comprises 16 residues. Per the germline V gene, CDR1 is SGHRS and CDR2 is YFSETQ. The CDR3 nucleotides are TGCGCCAGCAGCCCGTTGGGGACAGGGTTTTCCTACGAGCAGTACTTC. Residues: CASSPLGTGFSYEQYF.

The V call is TRBV7-6, the J call TRBJ2-2; D might be TRBD1 (5 bases). V was shortened by 2 bases and J by 5 bases, with 9 bases between the two germline ends. CDR1 and CDR2 from the germline V gene are SGHVS and FNYEAQ. This CDR3 has 14 amino acids. The CDR3 protein is CASSLRRGTGELFF. The DNA for the CDR3 is TGTGCCAGCAGCTTACGAAGGGGAACCGGGGAGCTGTTTTTT.

The gene calls are TRBV28 and TRBJ1-1, with TRBD1 identical over 8 bases. Germline V gene data show CDR1 as MDHEN and CDR2 as SYDVKM. V was pared by 5 bases and J by 3 bases, with 8 bases of the junction left unmatched. The CDR3 covers 15 residues. The CDR3 reads CASSTTGQGYTEAFF. CDR3 bases: TGTGCCAGCAGTACCACCGGACAGGGCTACACTGAAGCTTTCTTT.

The chain has TRBV7-9 and TRBJ2-1; TRBD1 is a possible D gene (5 bases). In germline, CDR1 is SEHNR, CDR2 FQNEAQ (reference sequence). Trimming removed 3 bases from V and 7 bases from J, with 10 bases in between. This CDR3 comprises 13 residues. CDR3 sequence reads: CASSFSGINEQFF. Here the CDR3 DNA reads TGTGCCAGCAGCTTTTCAGGGATAAATGAGCAGTTCTTC.

The chain combines TRBV4-2 with TRBJ2-3, with 11 bases that match TRBD2. The junction had 7 bases not matched to a gene; V was cut back by 0 bases and J by 2 bases. CDR1 LGHNA and CDR2 YNFKEQ come from the germline V gene. CDR3 length equals 18 residues. The CDR3 DNA reads as TGTGCCAGCAGCCAAGAGGAAGGGACTAGCGGATTCACAGATACGCAGTATTTT. Its translation is CASSQEEGTSGFTDTQYF.

This chain's CDR3 is CASSQSATMNTEAFF. The CDR3 DNA follows: TGCGCCAGCAGCCAATCGGCCACAATGAACACTGAAGCTTTCTTT. This chain links TRBV4-1 with TRBJ1-1, with D hard to call. This CDR3 has 15 residues. In germline, CDR1 is MGHRA, CDR2 YSYEKL. V shed 2 bases and J shed 0 bases, with 10 bases lying between them.

The rearrangement joins TRBV29-1 to TRBJ2-7, with TRBD1 matching 10 bases. This CDR3 is built from 14 residues. Germline CDR1 SQVTM, CDR2 ANQGSEA. After removal of 3 bases from V and 4 bases from J, the junction contained 6 bases not matched to a gene. DNA of the CDR3: TGCAGCGTTGAGAGGACAGGGGGTATGTACGAGCAGTACTTC. It is translated as CSVERTGGMYEQYF.

The genes are TRBV2 and TRBJ2-1, with TRBD2 matching 12 bases. Germline V CDR1 and CDR2: SNHLY, FYNNEI. V was pared by 6 bases and J by 4 bases, with 7 bases of the junction left unmatched. The CDR3 totals 16 residues. CDR3 sequence: CASSLGLAGPYNEQFF. In DNA, the CDR3 is TGTGCCAGCAGCTTAGGACTAGCGGGGCCTTACAATGAGCAGTTCTTC.

The rearrangement links TRBV10-1 to TRBJ2-1; 8 positions agree with TRBD1. The CDR3 has 15 amino acids. Germline-derived CDR1 and CDR2 are WNHNN and SYGVQD (reference sequence). Germline trimming cut 6 bases from V and 8 bases from J; bases unmatched to any gene: 12. The chain's CDR3 is CASSGDGTGIHEQFF. DNA for the CDR3: TGCGCCAGCAGCGGCGACGGGACAGGTATCCATGAGCAGTTCTTC.

With regard to this clone: Other nucleotide sequences from this sample produce the same CDR3. The chain couples TRBV18 to TRBJ2-7; D not resolved. The length of the CDR3 is 11 residues. Trimming took off 2 bases at V and 6 bases at J, with 5 bases between the two ends. Germline CDR1 KGHSH, CDR2 LQKENI. DNA of the CDR3: TGTGCCAGCTCACCATCTGGCGAGCAGTACTTC. Amino acid sequence: CASSPSGEQYF.

The chain combines TRBV14 with TRBJ1-2; TRBD1 matches 9 bases. Looked up from germline, CDR1 is SGHDN and CDR2 is FVKESK. The CDR3 spans 14 residues. The trim removed 3 bases at V and 6 bases at J, leaving 5 bases unmatched. DNA for the CDR3: TGTGCCAGCAGCCACCTCGGGACAGGGAATGGCTACACCTTC. This encodes CASSHLGTGNGYTF.

This chain links TRBV27 with TRBJ1-5, with a possible D match to TRBD1 (5 bases). This CDR3 comprises 18 residues. The V gene's germline CDR1 is MNHEY and CDR2 SMNVEV (reference sequence). V was trimmed by 2 bases and J by 5 bases, leaving 22 bases between them. Written as DNA, the CDR3 is TGTGCCAGCAGTTTAAGTAGTCGTGACGGGAGGGGCGATCAGCCCCAGCATTTT. Amino acids: CASSLSSRDGRGDQPQHF.

The rearrangement links TRBV6-1 to TRBJ2-7; TRBD1 matches 7 bases. V gave up 2 bases and J gave up 4 bases; unmatched junction bases: 23. In germline, CDR1 is MNHNS, CDR2 SASEGT. This CDR3 contains 20 residues. This CDR3 reads CASSEPPEYNTGTEKYEQYF. Here the CDR3 DNA reads TGTGCCAGCAGTGAACCTCCGGAGTATAATACCGGGACAGAGAAATACGAGCAGTACTTC.

This clone was counted a single time. The CDR3 nucleotides read TGTGCCAGCACTGATCCCCTCGGGACTAGCGAAAACACCGGGGAGCTGTTTTTT. This codes for CASTDPLGTSENTGELFF. This sequence joins TRBV19 and TRBJ2-2, with 10 bases fitting TRBD2. Looked up from germline, CDR1 is LNHDA and CDR2 is SQIVND (reference sequence). The junction had 15 bases not matched to a gene; V was cut back by 9 bases and J by 2 bases. The CDR3 runs to 18 residues. The full variable domain, in which reference TRBV19 and TRBJ2-2 provide the parts outside the CDR3, is DGGITQSPKYLFRKEGQNVTLSCEQNLNHDAMYWYRQDPGQGLRLIYYSQIVNDFQKGDIAEGYSVSREKKESFPLTVTSAQKNPTAFYLCASTDPLGTSENTGELFFGEGSRLTVL.

CDR3 bases: TGTGCCAGCAGTGAATCTCTATGGCAGGGACATCAGCCCCAGCATTTT. Translation: CASSESLWQGHQPQHF. The chain has TRBV6-1 and TRBJ1-5; TRBD1 might be the D (5 bases). Germline CDR1 is MNHNS and CDR2 is SASEGT. The CDR3 is made up of 16 amino acids. The V end lost 2 bases, the J end lost 5 bases, and 16 bases lay between the germline ends.

This clone was recorded only once. This sample includes further DNA sequences coding for the same CDR3. This chain links TRBV7-9 with TRBJ1-2, with D unclear. The CDR3 length is 12 residues. Trimming pared 1 base from V and 5 bases from J, leaving 5 bases between. CDR1 is SEHNR and CDR2 is FQNEAQ in the germline V gene (reference sequence). DNA of the CDR3: TGTGCCAGCAGCTTAGGGGTGTATGGCTACACCTTC. It is translated as CASSLGVYGYTF.

This rearrangement joins TRBV6-5 to TRBJ2-5, with 7 bases identical to TRBD1. The trim removed 6 bases at V and 1 base at J, leaving 5 bases unmatched. The CDR3 consists of 14 residues. Looked up from germline, CDR1 is MNHEY and CDR2 is SVGAGI. The CDR3 nucleotides are TGTGCCAGCAGCACCGGACAGGCCCAAGAGACCCAGTACTTC. It translates to CASSTGQAQETQYF.

The chain uses TRBV6-1 and TRBJ2-3, with 9 bases aligning to TRBD1. Germline CDR1 MNHNS, CDR2 SASEGT. This CDR3 region has 17 residues. Unmatched junction bases numbered 10, after V lost 4 bases and J lost 2 bases. As DNA, the CDR3 is TGTGCCAGCAGTGCGCAGCCCGGGACAGGGTTCACAGATACGCAGTATTTT. Protein sequence: CASSAQPGTGFTDTQYF.

V gene TRBV27 combines with J gene TRBJ1-2; possible D gene TRBD1, 5 bases. The CDR3 runs 15 residues. Germline V gene data show CDR1 as MNHEY and CDR2 as SMNVEV (reference sequence). V lost 0 bases and J lost 4, with 12 bases in between. The CDR3 loop reads CASSLSLAGVYGYTF. DNA for the CDR3: TGTGCCAGCAGTTTATCGCTTGCGGGGGTCTATGGCTACACCTTC.

This sequence joins TRBV10-3 and TRBJ2-7; TRBD2 matches 10 bases. The germline V gene encodes CDR1 ENHRY and CDR2 SYGVKD. V was clipped by 0 bases and J by 3 bases; unmatched bases: 5. The CDR3 runs 16 residues. The CDR3 coding sequence is TGTGCCATCAGTGAGTCGATGGGACTAGCGCACTACGAGCAGTACTTC. Protein: CAISESMGLAHYEQYF.

To note about this clone: The same CDR3 also results from other DNA sequences found in this sample. The V call is TRBV28, the J call TRBJ2-7, with D uncertain. The CDR3 is 12 residues long. V lost 5 bases and J 3 bases, leaving 8 bases between the germline ends. Germline V gives CDR1 MDHEN, CDR2 SYDVKM. The CDR3 region has the DNA TGTGCCAGCAGTCCCCCCCTCTACGAGCAGTACTTC. Its translation is CASSPPLYEQYF.